These 26 T cell receptor beta chains came from one sample sequenced in a study of kidney transplant recipient with SARS-CoV-2 infection. TCRdb ran MiXCR on the reads and lists one entry per CDR3 protein. The data hold fewer than 250,000 distinct CDR3 sequences, with around 28% observed a single time. The material sequenced was a blood sample, taken at baseline and on day 111 from a kidney transplant recipient. The source is a male patient younger than 45 who had COVID-19 and was a kidney transplant recipient. Some T cells here may be from the graft donor.

This clonotype was observed a few times. One base away lies a much larger clone, so this may be a sequencing read error. The chain employs TRBV6-5 and TRBJ1-1; no clear D gene. Trimming stripped 0 bases from V and 4 bases from J, with 9 bases between. The CDR3 has 14 residues. The germline gives CDR1 MNHEY, CDR2 SVGAGI. CDR3 in DNA: TGTGCCAGCAGTTACTCGGAGAGAAGCACTGAAGCTTTCTTT. Translated: CASSYSERSTEAFF.

This clonotype was counted at least ten times. The rearrangement links TRBV28 to TRBJ1-5; D perhaps matches TRBD1 (6 bases). This CDR3 contains 17 residues. V dropped 7 bases and J dropped 0 bases, with 19 bases sitting between them. Germline loops: CDR1 MDHEN, CDR2 SYDVKM. The CDR3 nucleotides are TGTGCCAGCAATAGGAGGGACATTTATTATAGCAATCAGCCCCAGCATTTT. It translates to CASNRRDIYYSNQPQHF.

Worth noting for this clonotype: Possible read error: a much larger clone is one base away. This rearrangement joins TRBV7-2 to TRBJ2-7; D is ambiguous. Germline loops: CDR1 SGHTA, CDR2 FQGNSA. There are 14 residues in the CDR3. V lost 8 bases and J lost 7, with 21 bases in between. The CDR3: CASGPRPTGWEQYF. DNA of the CDR3: TGTGCCAGCGGCCCGAGGCCCACCGGTTGGGAGCAGTACTTC. Complete variable domain (other parts from reference TRBV7-2 and TRBJ2-7): GAGVSQSPSNKVTEKGKDVELRCDPISGHTALYWYRQSLGQGLEFLIYFQGNSAPDKSGLPSDRFSAERTGGSVSTLTIQRTQQEDSAVYLCASGPRPTGWEQYFGPGTRLTVT.

This clonotype was seen only once. This clone may be a read error of a much larger clone one base away. DNA of the CDR3: TGTGCCAGCAGCGGTTTCAAGGTCGTTAAAAAGACCTATGGCTACACCTTC. Its protein product is CASSGFKVVKKTYGYTF. V is TRBV16 and J is TRBJ1-2; D is unclear. Germline CDR1 and CDR2: KGHSY and FQNENV. V was clipped by 5 bases and J by 4 bases, with 23 bases between them. CDR3 length: 17 residues.

A remark on this clonotype: One base away lies a much larger clone, so this may be a sequencing read error. The CDR3 region is CASSLDVGRTRPNGQFF. The CDR3 DNA reads as TGTGCCAGCAGCTTAGATGTCGGACGGACTAGACCCAATGGGCAGTTCTTC. This chain joins TRBV7-9 and TRBJ2-1; 7 bases match TRBD2. The CDR3 loop spans 17 amino acids. The V gene's germline CDR1 is SEHNR and CDR2 FQNEAQ (reference sequence).

This clonotype was picked up many times. The J gene is TRBJ2-2, the V gene TRBV4-3, with D possibly TRBD2 on 6 matching bases. V lost 0 bases, J lost 6 bases, and 14 bases lay in between. This CDR3 has 16 residues. The germline gives CDR1 LGHNA, CDR2 YSLEER. The CDR3 coding sequence is TGCGCCAGCAGCCAAGATCCGGCCAGGGAGGCCGGGGAGCTGTTTTTT. Protein: CASSQDPAREAGELFF.

This clonotype was detected ten times or more. This sequence joins TRBV3-1 and TRBJ2-5; no firm D call. Germline lookup yields CDR1 LGHDT and CDR2 YNNKEL (reference sequence). Trimming shortened V by 3 bases and J by 5 bases, and 22 bases separated the two germline ends. The CDR3 length is 17 residues. The CDR3 here is CASSHSFPISFSETQYF. The CDR3 DNA sequence: TGTGCCAGCAGCCACTCGTTTCCCATTTCTTTCTCTGAGACCCAGTACTTC.

This clonotype has ten or more counts. The chain joins TRBV11-2 to TRBJ2-3; tentatively, D is TRBD2 (5 bases). Trimming took 4 bases from V and 3 from J, leaving 14 bases between them. The CDR3 has 15 residues. The germline V gene encodes CDR1 SGHAT and CDR2 FQNNGV. This chain's CDR3 is CASSSWTGPTDTQYF. The CDR3, as DNA: TGTGCCAGCAGCTCGTGGACTGGGCCTACAGATACGCAGTATTTT.

This clonotype was counted ten times or more. The chain combines TRBV30 with TRBJ2-7; TRBD1 might be the D (6 bases). In germline, CDR1 is GTSNPN, CDR2 SVGIG (reference sequence). The CDR3 loop spans 12 amino acids. V was pared by 4 bases and J by 4 bases, with 11 bases between. CDR3 loop: CAWNTGLYEQYF. DNA for the CDR3: TGTGCCTGGAATACAGGGTTGTACGAGCAGTACTTC. Filled out from reference TRBV30 and TRBJ2-7, the complete variable domain reads SQTIHQWPATLVQPVGSPLSLECTVEGTSNPNLYWYRQAAGRGLQLLFYSVGIGQISSEVPQNLSASRPQDRQFILSSKKLLLSDSGFYLCAWNTGLYEQYFGPGTRLTVT.

As regards this clonotype: A much larger clonotype is one base distant, so this may be a read error. The chain carries TRBV5-6 and TRBJ1-1, with 9 positions matching TRBD1. This CDR3 has 14 residues. Germline CDR1 is SGHDT and CDR2 is YYEEEE. Written as DNA, the CDR3 is TGTGCCAGCGGCTTGGCGGGACAGGGCACTGAAGCTTTCTTT. Amino acid sequence: CASGLAGQGTEAFF.

This clonotype was seen repeatedly, ten times or more. The rearrangement uses TRBV7-2 and TRBJ1-2; D is unclear. The germline V gene has CDR1 SGHTA and CDR2 FQGNSA. The V end was cut by 5 bases, the J end by 4 bases, with 23 bases between. The CDR3 is 17 amino acids. The DNA for the CDR3 is TGTGCCAGCAGCGGTCCAAACAGAGACGGAAAGACCTATGGCTACACCTTC. Protein: CASSGPNRDGKTYGYTF.

This clonotype was seen ten or more times. The chain is built from TRBV6-2 or TRBV6-3 and TRBJ1-4, with unresolved D. With 7 bases removed from V and 7 bases from J, the gap between germline ends came to 16 bases. From germline, CDR1 is MNHEY and CDR2 SVGEGT. This CDR3 has 14 amino acids. The CDR3 bases are TGTGCCAGCACTCAGCGGACCGAATTTGAAAAACTGTTTTTT. Translated, it gives CASTQRTEFEKLFF.

This clonotype has ten or more counts. The chain couples TRBV7-2 to TRBJ2-3; D perhaps matches TRBD2 (6 bases). Germline assignment: CDR1 SGHTA and CDR2 FQGNSA. Trimming removed 1 base from V and 4 bases from J, with 6 bases in between. The CDR3 has 13 residues. In DNA form, the CDR3 reads TGTGCCAGCAGCTTAGGGGGGGCAGATACGCAGTATTTT. Its translation is CASSLGGADTQYF.

This clonotype was detected ten times or more. This chain uses TRBV5-1 with TRBJ1-2; D remains ambiguous. V gave up 7 bases and J gave up 4 bases, with 23 bases separating them. CDR3 length: 16 amino acids. From germline, CDR1 is SGHRS and CDR2 YFSETQ. The CDR3: CASSPSSVRKTYGYTF. DNA for the CDR3: TGCGCCAGCTCACCGTCATCGGTTCGAAAGACCTATGGCTACACCTTC.

Turning to this clonotype: It may be a read error: a sequence one base away is much more abundant. The CDR3 sequence: CSATALGSSYNEQFF. CDR3 in DNA: TGCAGTGCTACGGCACTCGGGAGCTCCTACAATGAGCAGTTCTTC. The chain uses TRBV20-1 and TRBJ2-1; TRBD2 is a possible D gene (6 bases). V was trimmed by 4 bases and J by 0 bases, leaving 13 bases between them. This CDR3 is 15 amino acids long. Germline assignment: CDR1 DFQATT and CDR2 SNEGSKA (reference sequence).

In this sample, this clonotype turned up many times. The gene calls are TRBV4-2 and TRBJ2-7; a possible D gene is TRBD1 (6 bases). Trimming stripped 1 base from V and 3 bases from J, with 7 bases between. CDR3 length: 13 amino acids. Looked up from germline, CDR1 is LGHNA and CDR2 is YNFKEQ. The CDR3 loop reads CASSQVDSYEQYF. The DNA for the CDR3 is TGTGCCAGCAGCCAAGTGGACAGCTACGAGCAGTACTTC.

In regard to this clonotype: A much more abundant neighbour one base away suggests this may be a read error. This chain connects TRBV6-1 to TRBJ1-2, with D unclear. This CDR3 has 17 amino acids. V shed 5 bases and J shed 7 bases, with 26 bases lying between them. Germline V gene lookup returns CDR1 MNHNS and CDR2 SASEGT. This CDR3 is CASSTYVECRKTCGYTF. DNA of the CDR3: TGTGCCAGCAGTACTTATGTGGAATGTAGAAAGACCTGTGGCTACACCTTC.

This clonotype was counted many times. The CDR3 coding sequence is TGTGCCAGCAGTTGCATCCTAGAACTGGGAAAGACCTATGGCTACACCTTC. Its protein product is CASSCILELGKTYGYTF. The V gene is TRBV25-1, the J gene TRBJ1-2; D not resolved. Trimming removed 5 bases from V and 4 bases from J, with 23 bases in between. This CDR3 comprises 17 residues. Germline V gene sequence: CDR1 MGHDK, CDR2 SYGVNS.

This clonotype occurred many times. V usage is TRBV30 and J usage is TRBJ1-4; D may be TRBD1 (6 bases). V was shortened by 4 bases and J by 3 bases, with 9 bases between the two germline ends. Germline V gives CDR1 GTSNPN, CDR2 SVGIG (reference sequence). The CDR3 runs to 13 residues. The CDR3 reads CAWKRQANEKLFF. The CDR3 DNA follows: TGTGCCTGGAAAAGACAGGCTAATGAAAAACTGTTTTTT.

This clonotype was detected only a few times. The chain recombines TRBV10-2 with TRBJ1-1; a weak D match, TRBD1 (5 bases). The CDR3 contains 13 residues. Germline V gene sequence: CDR1 WSHSY, CDR2 SAAADI. Trimming left V 4 bases short and J 5 bases short, with 11 bases between. The CDR3 spells CASSGQRGTEAFF. The CDR3 DNA follows: TGCGCCAGCAGTGGGCAACGGGGGACTGAAGCTTTCTTT.

This clonotype was seen ten or more times. The chain couples TRBV28 to TRBJ1-2, with D tentatively TRBD1 (5 bases). This CDR3 has 17 residues. Germline CDR1 reads MDHEN; CDR2 reads SYDVKM. V lost 4 bases, J lost 3 bases, and 21 bases lay in between. The CDR3 reads CASSYRVSGILDYGYTF. Written as DNA, the CDR3 is TGTGCCAGCAGTTATAGGGTCTCAGGGATTTTAGACTATGGCTACACCTTC.

The chain combines TRBV24-1 with TRBJ1-2; D not certain. Per the germline V gene, CDR1 is KGHDR and CDR2 is SFDVKD. This CDR3 is 17 amino acids long. V lost 4 bases to trimming and J lost 4 bases, with 21 bases between them. The CDR3 coding sequence is TGTGCCACCAGTGAGGTGGATGGTACCAGAAAGACCTATGGCTACACCTTC. As protein: CATSEVDGTRKTYGYTF.

In the case of this clonotype: One base away lies a much larger clone, so this may be a sequencing read error. J is TRBJ2-5 and V is TRBV27, with TRBD1 as a possible D gene (6 bases). The J call may be in error: the DNA end matches TRBJ2-7 better. This CDR3 is 16 amino acids long. Germline V CDR1 and CDR2: MNHEY, SMNVEV (reference sequence). The CDR3 nucleotides read TGTACCAGCAGCCCCCTCGGGCCAGGGGCGGCGGTCGAGCAGTACTTC. Protein product: CTSSPLGPGAAVEQYF.

For this clonotype: A much larger clone is a single base away; this may be a read error. The J gene is TRBJ2-1, the V gene TRBV6-2 or TRBV6-3; 8 bases fit TRBD1. V dropped 4 bases and J dropped 5; count of bases not matched to a gene: 1. This CDR3 comprises 13 residues. Germline V gene lookup returns CDR1 MNHEY and CDR2 SVGEGT. CDR3 loop: CASSLDRDNEQFF. The DNA for the CDR3 is TGTGCCAGCAGTTTGGACAGGGACAATGAGCAGTTCTTC.

This clonotype was recorded at least ten times. This chain uses TRBV9 with TRBJ1-1, with unresolved D. Germline CDR1 reads SGDLS; CDR2 reads YYNGEE. This CDR3 is built from 14 residues. The V gene lost 3 bases and the J gene lost 5 bases, with 14 bases spanning the gap. CDR3 DNA sequence: TGTGCCAGCAGCGAAGAAGGAGGGAGTACTGAAGCTTTCTTT. This encodes CASSEEGGSTEAFF.

The rearrangement links TRBV10-2 to TRBJ2-5; D is undetermined. V was trimmed by 4 bases and J by 2 bases, leaving 5 bases between them. There are 12 residues in the CDR3. The germline CDR1 and CDR2 sequences are WSHSY and SAAADI. For the CDR3, the DNA is TGCGCCAGCAGTGCCCTTCAAGAGACCCAGTACTTC. This translates into CASSALQETQYF.